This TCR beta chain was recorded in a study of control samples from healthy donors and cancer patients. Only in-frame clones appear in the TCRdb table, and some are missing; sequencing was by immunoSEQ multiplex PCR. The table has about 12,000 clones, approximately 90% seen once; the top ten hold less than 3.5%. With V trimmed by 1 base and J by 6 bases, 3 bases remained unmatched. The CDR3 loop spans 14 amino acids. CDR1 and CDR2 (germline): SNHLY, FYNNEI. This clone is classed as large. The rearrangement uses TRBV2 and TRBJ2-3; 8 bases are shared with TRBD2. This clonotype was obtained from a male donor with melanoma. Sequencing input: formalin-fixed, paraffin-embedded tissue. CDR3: CASSEDGREDTQYF. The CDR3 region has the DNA TGTGCCAGCAGTGAAGACGGGAGGGAGGATACGCAGTATTTT.